This TCR beta chain was recorded in a study of blood T cell repertoires in COVID-19. Study in general: Material from acute and convalescent COVID-19 was sourced from the United States, Italy and Spain. T cells, B-cell-depleted T cells, or PBMCs supplied cDNA or gDNA.

Authors' data handling: For nucleated cells, counts were estimated from reference gene primer amplification. TCRdb's table, derived via immunoSEQ multiplex PCR, lists solely in-frame clones and lacks some. D and trimming come from the DNA, and the V and J calls and clone size come from that table. In the table there are 200,000 to 250,000 clones, approximately 83% of which are singletons. J gave up 3 bases and V 2 bases, and 3 bases lay outside the gene matches. This CDR3 is 14 amino acids long. The germline gives CDR1 KGHSH, CDR2 LQKENI. The specimen was PBMCs or T cells enriched from blood (not recorded which). The receptor was isolated from a woman in her sixties or seventies who had recovered from COVID-19. The rearrangement joins TRBV18 to TRBJ1-1; 7 nucleotides match TRBD1. CDR3 bases: TGTGCCAGCTCACCAAGGACAGGTTACACTGAAGCTTTCTTT. Its protein product is CASSPRTGYTEAFF.